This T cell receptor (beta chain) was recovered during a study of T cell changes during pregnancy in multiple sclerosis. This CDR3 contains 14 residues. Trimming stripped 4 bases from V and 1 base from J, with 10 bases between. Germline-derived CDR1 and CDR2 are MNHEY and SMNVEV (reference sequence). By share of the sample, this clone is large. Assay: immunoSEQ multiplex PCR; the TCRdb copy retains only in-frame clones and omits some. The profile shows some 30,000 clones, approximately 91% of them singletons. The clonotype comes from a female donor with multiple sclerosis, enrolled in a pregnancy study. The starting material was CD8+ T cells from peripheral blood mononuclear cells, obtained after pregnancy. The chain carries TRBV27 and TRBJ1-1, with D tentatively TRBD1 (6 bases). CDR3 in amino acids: CASSWTAKNTEAFF. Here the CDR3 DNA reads TGTGCCAGCAGTTGGACAGCCAAGAACACTGAAGCTTTCTTT.